This passage covers 25 T cell receptor beta chains from one sample sequenced in a study of response to subunit inactivated influenza vaccine. TCRdb used MiXCR to reprocess the RT-PCR reads, holding one entry per CDR3 protein. The sample comprises some 550,000 distinct CDR3 sequences, 20% to 25% of which are singletons, and 2.8% rests with the top ten. The sample also formed part of further work on T cells expressing NK-cell markers. That paper states: Libraries used 5'RACE template switching adding universal primer site and UMIs.

The sample consisted of CD4+ T cells sorted from PBMCs, taken 11 to 12 days after vaccination. The source of these receptors is a man between 50 and 59 years old who received an inactivated influenza vaccine.

This clonotype was recorded only once. The chain is built from TRBV20-1 and TRBJ1-4; D might be TRBD1 (5 bases). Germline loops: CDR1 DFQATT, CDR2 SNEGSKA (reference sequence). V lost 2 bases and J lost 10, with 20 bases in between. This CDR3 contains 15 residues. CDR3 amino acids: CSARPPGRVTGKLFF. In nucleotides, the CDR3 is TGCAGTGCTAGACCACCCGGCAGGGTTACAGGAAAACTGTTTTTT.

There are a few counts of this clonotype. In DNA form, the CDR3 reads TGCAGCGTTGAAGCCGGGGCGAACACCGGGGAGCTGTTTTTT. Translating gives CSVEAGANTGELFF. This chain uses TRBV29-1 with TRBJ2-2; D possibly corresponds to TRBD2 (5 bases). The CDR3 loop spans 14 amino acids. V lost 1 base and J 0 bases, leaving 6 bases between the germline ends. The V gene's germline CDR1 is SQVTM and CDR2 ANQGSEA.

This clonotype has only a few counts. This chain uses TRBV28 with TRBJ2-7; 10 bases map to TRBD1. Germline assignment: CDR1 MDHEN and CDR2 SYDVKM. V lost 8 bases to trimming and J lost 2 bases; unmatched junction nucleotides: 6. CDR3 length equals 14 residues. The CDR3 DNA is TGTGCCAGCGCGCCGGGACAGGGGCCCTACGAGCAGTACTTC. Translated: CASAPGQGPYEQYF.

This clonotype is a singleton in its sample. CDR3 protein: CASSLVSREGEQYF. CDR3 coding DNA: TGTGCCAGCAGCTTAGTCTCAAGGGAGGGCGAGCAGTACTTC. The J gene is TRBJ2-7, the V gene TRBV7-2; 7 bases are shared with TRBD2. The CDR3 contains 14 residues. Germline V gene data show CDR1 as SGHTA and CDR2 as FQGNSA. The junction had 6 bases not matched to a gene; V was cut back by 1 base and J by 6 bases.

For this clonotype: A junction end diverges from the germline sequence, so it may reflect a read error. The chain recombines TRBV7-7 with TRBJ2-5, with 10 bases aligning to TRBD1. This CDR3 is 15 amino acids long. The germline V gene has CDR1 SSHAT and CDR2 FNYEAQ (reference sequence). This CDR3 is CASSLDRGLQETQYF. The CDR3 region has the DNA TGTGCTAGCAGCTTAGACAGGGGGCTTCAAGAGACCCAGTACTTC.

This clonotype occurred a few times. The gene calls are TRBV20-1 and TRBJ2-5; D uncertain. CDR1 and CDR2 (germline): DFQATT, SNEGSKA (reference sequence). V gave up 6 bases and J gave up 7 bases, with 9 bases separating them. The CDR3 spans 10 residues. The DNA for the CDR3 is TGCAGTGCCCCCATCGGGACCCAGTACTTC. Encoded protein: CSAPIGTQYF.

This clonotype occurred a few times. The chain is built from TRBV20-1 and TRBJ2-3; D is perhaps TRBD2 (5 bases). CDR1 and CDR2 from the germline V gene are DFQATT and SNEGSKA (reference sequence). The CDR3 is made up of 13 amino acids. The germline V and J ends were trimmed by 3 bases and 4 bases, with 11 bases remaining between them. The CDR3 DNA is TGCAGTGCTAGTGAAGGGCGGGCAGATACGCAGTATTTT. It is translated as CSASEGRADTQYF.

This clonotype was detected only a few times. V usage is TRBV7-2 and J usage is TRBJ2-4, with D perhaps assigned TRBD1 or TRBD2 (6 bases each). The germline V and J ends were trimmed by 6 bases and 3 bases, with 15 bases remaining between them. There are 15 residues in the CDR3. Looked up from germline, CDR1 is SGHTA and CDR2 is FQGNSA. This chain's CDR3 is CASRYNGGLKNIQYF. The CDR3 DNA follows: TGTGCCAGCAGATATAATGGGGGGCTCAAAAACATTCAGTACTTC.

The chain employs TRBV4-3 and TRBJ2-7; D is perhaps TRBD1 or TRBD2 (5 bases each). CDR1 LGHNA and CDR2 YSLEER come from the germline V gene. V lost 4 bases to trimming and J lost 5 bases, with 18 bases between them. The CDR3 runs 15 residues. The CDR3 region has the DNA TGCGCCAGCAGCCCTACGGGGCACTTAGGGGACGAGCAGTACTTC. Translating it yields CASSPTGHLGDEQYF.

The chain combines TRBV5-1 with TRBJ2-7, with D possibly matching TRBD1 (6 bases). V gave up 1 base and J gave up 1 base, with 21 bases separating them. CDR1 is SGHRS, CDR2 YFSETQ, per germline. CDR3 length equals 18 residues. The CDR3 here is CASSLSDIQGPQSYEQYF. CDR3 coding DNA: TGCGCCAGCAGCTTGTCCGATATACAGGGACCACAGTCCTACGAGCAGTACTTC.

This chain joins TRBV3-1 and TRBJ2-7; TRBD1 is a possible D gene (6 bases). From germline, CDR1 is LGHDT and CDR2 YNNKEL (reference sequence). Trimming pared 5 bases from V and 2 bases from J, leaving 13 bases between. This CDR3 region has 14 residues. The CDR3 spells CASSDSGHTYEQYF. The CDR3, as DNA: TGTGCCAGCAGCGATTCGGGACATACCTACGAGCAGTACTTC.

V gene TRBV2 combines with J gene TRBJ2-5; the D is unclear. CDR3 size: 15 residues. The V gene's germline CDR1 is SNHLY and CDR2 FYNNEI. The germline V and J ends were trimmed by 2 bases and 2 bases, with 12 bases remaining between them. The CDR3 reads CASSEQKIKQETQYF. In DNA, the CDR3 is TGTGCCAGCAGTGAACAGAAAATAAAACAAGAGACCCAGTACTTC. Full variable domain (missing parts from reference TRBV2 and TRBJ2-5): EPEVTQTPSHQVTQMGQEVILRCVPISNHLYFYWYRQILGQKVEFLVSFYNNEISEKSEIFDDQFSVERPDGSNFTLKIRSTKLEDSAMYFCASSEQKIKQETQYFGPGTRLLVL.

This clonotype has only one observation. The V and J genes are TRBV5-1 and TRBJ1-2, with TRBD1 matching over 7 bases. V shed 4 bases, J shed 7 bases, and the junction held 7 bases outside the gene matches. The germline V gene has CDR1 SGHRS and CDR2 YFSETQ. This CDR3 is 13 amino acids long. CDR3 in amino acids: CASSTTGLSGYTF. The DNA for the CDR3 is TGCGCCAGCAGCACGACAGGGTTATCTGGCTACACCTTC.

This clonotype was counted at least ten times. CDR3 loop: CASSEGDRAGELFF. The CDR3 bases are TGTGCCAGCAGTGAAGGGGATAGGGCCGGGGAGCTGTTTTTT. V is TRBV25-1 and J is TRBJ2-2; D is unclear. The length of the CDR3 is 14 residues. Trimming cost V 2 bases and J 6 bases, with 10 bases left between them. Germline CDR1 and CDR2: MGHDK and SYGVNS. Full variable domain (missing parts from reference TRBV25-1 and TRBJ2-2): EADIYQTPRYLVIGTGKKITLECSQTMGHDKMYWYQQDPGMELHLIHYSYGVNSTEKGDLSSESTVSRIRTEHFPLTLESARPSHTSQYLCASSEGDRAGELFFGEGSRLTVL.

The genes are TRBV5-1 and TRBJ1-1; 8 positions agree with TRBD1. From germline, CDR1 is SGHRS and CDR2 YFSETQ. This CDR3 spans 15 amino acids. With V trimmed by 2 bases and J by 4 bases, 7 bases remained unmatched. The CDR3 coding sequence is TGCGCCAGCAGCTTCATCCAGGGGGCGACCACTGAAGCTTTCTTT. Translating gives CASSFIQGATTEAFF.

Only a few counts were recorded for this clonotype. The chain combines TRBV7-2 with TRBJ2-7, with 8 positions matching TRBD2. The CDR3 sequence is 16 residues long. CDR1 and CDR2 (germline): SGHTA, FQGNSA. The V gene end was trimmed by 0 bases and the J gene end by 0 bases; junction bases not matched to a gene: 4. CDR3 sequence: CASSLASGTSSYEQYF. The CDR3 coding sequence is TGTGCCAGCAGCTTAGCGTCAGGGACTAGCTCCTACGAGCAGTACTTC.

Ten or more counts support this clonotype. The rearrangement links TRBV5-1 to TRBJ2-5; D is unclear. Germline CDR1 and CDR2: SGHRS and YFSETQ. CDR3 length equals 14 residues. V shed 4 bases and J shed 3 bases, with 13 bases lying between them. CDR3: CASSPGGRKETQYF. Here the CDR3 DNA reads TGCGCCAGCAGCCCAGGTGGTAGGAAAGAGACCCAGTACTTC.

The J gene is TRBJ2-3, the V gene TRBV5-1; D may be TRBD1 (6 bases). Trimming stripped 3 bases from V and 4 bases from J, with 15 bases between. The V gene's germline CDR1 is SGHRS and CDR2 YFSETQ. This CDR3 spans 15 amino acids. CDR3 sequence reads: CASSSQGLGADTQYF. The CDR3 DNA is TGCGCCAGCAGCTCACAGGGATTGGGGGCAGATACGCAGTATTTT.

The V call is TRBV23-1, the J call TRBJ2-3, with 9 nucleotides matching TRBD2. TRBV23-1 has ORF status, its function being uncertain. The CDR3 contains 18 residues. The ends lost 7 bases at V and 2 bases at J; junction bases unmatched: 16. The CDR3 here is CASISGQTRTSDTDTQYF. CDR3 DNA: TGCGCCAGCATCTCGGGACAGACGAGGACTAGCGACACAGATACGCAGTATTTT.

The genes are TRBV25-1 and TRBJ2-7; weak D call: TRBD2 (6 bases). Per the germline V gene, CDR1 is MGHDK and CDR2 is SYGVNS. There are 15 residues in the CDR3. V was shortened by 3 bases and J by 3 bases, with 15 bases between the two germline ends. The CDR3 DNA is TGTGCCAGCAGTGATCCTGGGACTGGAAACTACGAGCAGTACTTC. Translating gives CASSDPGTGNYEQYF.

This clonotype turned up a few times. The gene calls are TRBV4-2 and TRBJ1-4; maybe TRBD1 (5 bases). The CDR3 totals 19 residues. Trimming cost V 1 base and J 0 bases, with 18 bases left between them. Germline CDR1 reads LGHNA; CDR2 reads YNFKEQ. The CDR3 DNA reads TGTGCCAGCAGCCAAGGAGGGGTCTCCGGGAAAGCAACTAATGAAAAACTGTTTTTT. Translated, it gives CASSQGGVSGKATNEKLFF.

The chain joins TRBV5-6 to TRBJ2-7; TRBD1 aligns across 7 bases. The CDR3 is made up of 14 amino acids. Germline trimming cut 6 bases from V and 0 bases from J; bases unmatched to any gene: 6. Germline CDR1 SGHDT, CDR2 YYEEEE. CDR3: CASKTRGYSYEQYF. DNA for the CDR3: TGTGCCAGCAAAACCAGGGGGTACTCCTACGAGCAGTACTTC.

The sample holds a few counts of this clonotype. The V gene is TRBV28, the J gene TRBJ2-4; the D call may be TRBD1 or TRBD2 (5 bases each). The CDR3 consists of 16 residues. V was clipped by 5 bases and J by 0 bases, with 14 bases between them. Germline CDR1 MDHEN, CDR2 SYDVKM. This CDR3 is CASSTGTAIAKNIQYF. In DNA, the CDR3 is TGTGCCAGCAGTACCGGGACCGCTATAGCCAAAAACATTCAGTACTTC.

There are a few counts of this clonotype. This sequence joins TRBV29-1 and TRBJ1-1; 9 bases match TRBD1. Germline trimming cut 7 bases from V and 6 bases from J; bases unmatched to any gene: 6. Germline CDR1 is SQVTM and CDR2 is ANQGSEA. The CDR3 sequence is 12 residues long. The DNA for the CDR3 is TGCAGCGCCGACAGGGGGATGGCTGAAGCTTTCTTT. This gives the protein CSADRGMAEAFF.

The chain uses TRBV29-1 and TRBJ2-7, with D possibly being TRBD2 (6 bases). This CDR3 spans 13 amino acids. Germline CDR1 reads SQVTM; CDR2 reads ANQGSEA. The V gene lost 6 bases and the J gene lost 0 bases, with 12 bases spanning the gap. CDR3 coding DNA: TGCAGCGTGGGGGTAGCGGTCTCCTACGAGCAGTACTTC. This encodes CSVGVAVSYEQYF.